This TCR beta chain was identified during a study of blood T cells in healthy people across ages. Study-level results: Measured against age, TCR beta diversity per million T cells decreased in a roughly linear manner. TCR beta diversity was tightly associated with the proportion of naive T cells. Fewer expanded clones and more diversity marked long-lived versus aged donors.

A J-beta primer mix and a sample-barcoded 5' primer were used in a second PCR of roughly 6 to 11 cycles. TCRdb redid the calling of the 5' RACE reads with MiXCR, one entry per CDR3 protein. The sample lists over 1,500,000 distinct CDR3 sequences; about 49% were seen once. The CDR3 loop spans 13 amino acids. J was trimmed by 6 bases and V by 10 bases; bases with no gene match: 8. Germline CDR1 reads MNHEY; CDR2 reads SMNVEV (reference sequence). This clonotype was observed a few times. Its antigen is undetermined. The clonotype comes from a woman aged 40-49 years in good health. The sequencing sample was made of blood. The chain employs TRBV27 and TRBJ2-1; 8 nucleotides align to TRBD2. The CDR3 nucleotides are TGTGCCACCCAACGGGGGGGGGCCAATGAGCAGTTCTTC. This gives the protein CATQRGGANEQFF.